This T cell receptor beta chain was recorded in a study of graft-versus-host responses after intestinal transplantation. Study background: Transplantation in recipients was multivisceral, liver-intestinal, or isolated intestinal.

Measured with immunoSEQ multiplex PCR; TCRdb has only the in-frame clones, and not every one. The profile shows 95,000 to 110,000 clones, about 91% of them singletons. Study-level results: Maximum circulating GvH clone levels tracked with early post-transplant HvG decreases. Recipient marrow held GvH clones, some first seen in ileum or blood.

A note on this clone: The antigen remains unidentified.

CDR3 size: 15 residues. V dropped 6 bases and J dropped 3; count of bases not matched to a gene: 8. Germline CDR1 MNHEY, CDR2 SMNVEV (reference sequence). The J gene is TRBJ2-7, the V gene TRBV27; TRBD1 aligns across 10 bases. The sequence was collected from a human donor who was the organ donor for an intestinal transplant. The source material was unstimulated CD4+ T cells sorted from spleen or lymph node cells, sampled before transplant. Written as DNA, the CDR3 is TGTGCCAGCAGAGACGGGACAGGGGATTTCTACGAGCAGTACTTC. Encoded protein: CASRDGTGDFYEQYF.